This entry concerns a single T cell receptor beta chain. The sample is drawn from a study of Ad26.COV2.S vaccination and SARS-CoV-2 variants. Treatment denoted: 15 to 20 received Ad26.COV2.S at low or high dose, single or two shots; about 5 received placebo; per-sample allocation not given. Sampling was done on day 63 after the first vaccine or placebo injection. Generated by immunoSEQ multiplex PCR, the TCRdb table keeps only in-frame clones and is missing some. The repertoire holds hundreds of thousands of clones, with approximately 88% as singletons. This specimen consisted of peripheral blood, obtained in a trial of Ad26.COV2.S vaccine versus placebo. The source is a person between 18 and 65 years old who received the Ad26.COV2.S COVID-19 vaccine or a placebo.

The CDR3 nucleotides read TGTGCCAGTAGCCCTCTGGGGGCCAACGTCCTGACTTTC. Translated, it gives CASSPLGANVLTF. This chain links TRBV19 with TRBJ2-6; D remains unclear. The V end was cut by 6 bases, the J end by 4 bases, with 7 bases between. Germline CDR1 LNHDA, CDR2 SQIVND (reference sequence). This CDR3 has 13 residues.